The sequence of this T cell receptor beta chain was determined in a study of beta chain features in type 1 diabetes. Worth noting for this clone: Its specificity is unknown.

Study results and caveats: TCRB CDR3s were moderately but significantly shorter in Type 1 diabetes patients in all four CD4+ subsets.

Isolated RNA was reverse transcribed in full, so expressed TCRB transcripts were sequenced. Sequencing was performed with immunoSEQ multiplex PCR; in TCRdb, only in-frame clones are kept and a portion is missing. The data contain about 280,000 clones, roughly 15% of them seen just once; the ten biggest clones take up more than 0.015%. Sequenced sample: naive CD4+ T cells from blood. The TCR comes from a man between 18 and 35 years old with type 1 diabetes.

As DNA, the CDR3 is TGTGCCAGCAGTGGGCCTCCAGGGTACGGCACAGATACGCAGTATTTT. It translates to CASSGPPGYGTDTQYF. The chain has TRBV2 and TRBJ2-3; D is possibly TRBD1 (5 bases). The CDR3 is 16 amino acids. The germline V gene encodes CDR1 SNHLY and CDR2 FYNNEI. With 4 bases removed from V and 1 base from J, the gap between germline ends came to 15 bases. Full variable domain (missing parts from reference TRBV2 and TRBJ2-3): EPEVTQTPSHQVTQMGQEVILRCVPISNHLYFYWYRQILGQKVEFLVSFYNNEISEKSEIFDDQFSVERPDGSNFTLKIRSTKLEDSAMYFCASSGPPGYGTDTQYFGPGTRLTVL.